A selection of T cell receptor beta chains follows, all from one sample in a study of post-analysis software for immune sequencing data. TCRdb fed the PCR reads into MiXCR, producing one record per CDR3 protein. Among hundreds of thousands of distinct CDR3 sequences listed, around 60% were seen once. Sequenced input: blood. The receptors originated from a girl aged 2-10 years with multiple sclerosis. Both conserved end residues are part of each CDR3. Each record gives: D gene, V gene, clone size, J gene, CDR3 DNA, CDR3 protein. The D gene is left open where the match is weak. The size field is filled for only some rows; it gives once, few, many or a size class.

d_gene: NA
v_gene: TRBV27
abundance: NA
j_gene: TRBJ2-6
CDR3nt: TGTGCCAGCAGTTTAAGACAGGTCTCTGGGGCCAACGTCCTGACTTTC
CDR3aa: CASSLRQVSGANVLTF

d_gene: NA
v_gene: TRBV29-1
abundance: NA
j_gene: TRBJ2-5
CDR3nt: TGCAGCGTTGCAGGGCCCTTGGGTTGGGGGCCCCAAGAGACCCAGTACTTC
CDR3aa: CSVAGPLGWGPQETQYF

d_gene: NA
v_gene: TRBV10-3
abundance: NA
j_gene: TRBJ1-1
CDR3nt: TGTGCCATCAGTGAGTCCGTCCAGGCCCGCACTGAAGCTTTCTTT
CDR3aa: CAISESVQARTEAFF

d_gene: TRBD2
v_gene: TRBV20-1
abundance: NA
j_gene: TRBJ2-1
CDR3nt: TGCAGTGCCCCGGCTAGCGGGAGGTCGGATGAGCAGTTCTTC
CDR3aa: CSAPASGRSDEQFF

d_gene: NA
v_gene: TRBV5-1
abundance: NA
j_gene: TRBJ1-1
CDR3nt: TGCGCCAGCAGCTTGGAACAGGTTGATGAAGCTTTCTTT
CDR3aa: CASSLEQVDEAFF

d_gene: NA
v_gene: TRBV2
abundance: NA
j_gene: TRBJ2-1
CDR3nt: TGTGCCAGCAGTGTCAATCCAGGTGTGGTTGGTGAGCAGTTCTTC
CDR3aa: CASSVNPGVVGEQFF

d_gene: NA
v_gene: TRBV12-3/TRBV12-4
abundance: NA
j_gene: TRBJ1-6
CDR3nt: TGTGCCAGCAGACTAGGGGGTACACCCCTCCACTTT
CDR3aa: CASRLGGTPLHF

d_gene: NA
v_gene: TRBV5-5
abundance: NA
j_gene: TRBJ2-1
CDR3nt: TGTGCCAGCAGCTTGGGGGCTGTGGGAAACAATGAGCAGTTCTTC
CDR3aa: CASSLGAVGNNEQFF

d_gene: TRBD1
v_gene: TRBV20-1
abundance: NA
j_gene: TRBJ2-5
CDR3nt: TGCAGTGCTAGAGAAAACAGGGGTTACCAAGAGACCCAGTACTTC
CDR3aa: CSARENRGYQETQYF

d_gene: NA
v_gene: TRBV4-3
abundance: NA
j_gene: TRBJ1-6
CDR3nt: TGCGCCAGCAGCCAAGTAGGCAATTCACCCCTCCACTTT
CDR3aa: CASSQVGNSPLHF

d_gene: TRBD1
v_gene: TRBV20-1
abundance: few
j_gene: TRBJ1-2
CDR3nt: TGCAGTGCTAGAGATCCCAGGGGGCTAGACGGCTACACCTTC
CDR3aa: CSARDPRGLDGYTF

d_gene: TRBD1
v_gene: TRBV7-9
abundance: NA
j_gene: TRBJ1-1
CDR3nt: TGTGCCAGCAGCGCGACAGGGGTGAACACTGAAGCTTTCTTT
CDR3aa: CASSATGVNTEAFF

d_gene: NA
v_gene: TRBV6-5
abundance: NA
j_gene: TRBJ1-1
CDR3nt: TGTGCCAGCAGTTACTCGAGGTCGAGGGACACTGAAGCTTTCTTT
CDR3aa: CASSYSRSRDTEAFF

d_gene: TRBD2
v_gene: TRBV29-1
abundance: NA
j_gene: TRBJ2-5
CDR3nt: TGCAGCGTTGATAGTGGTGTTGATAGCGGGAGGTCCCTTACGGAGACCCAGTACTTC
CDR3aa: CSVDSGVDSGRSLTETQYF

d_gene: NA
v_gene: TRBV11-2
abundance: NA
j_gene: TRBJ2-3
CDR3nt: TGTGCCAGCAGCTTCGTCATCACAGATACGCAGTATTTT
CDR3aa: CASSFVITDTQYF

d_gene: NA
v_gene: TRBV28
abundance: NA
j_gene: TRBJ1-2
CDR3nt: TGTGCCAGCAATAGGGGGATCTCCTATGGCTACACCTTC
CDR3aa: CASNRGISYGYTF

d_gene: NA
v_gene: TRBV20-1
abundance: NA
j_gene: TRBJ2-1
CDR3nt: TGCAGTACTACAATCCCGTCCTACAATGAGCAGTTCTTC
CDR3aa: CSTTIPSYNEQFF

d_gene: NA
v_gene: TRBV20-1
abundance: NA
j_gene: TRBJ2-3
CDR3nt: TGCAGTGCTAGGCGACAGGCTGGAGATACGCAGTATTTT
CDR3aa: CSARRQAGDTQYF

d_gene: TRBD2
v_gene: TRBV2
abundance: NA
j_gene: TRBJ2-1
CDR3nt: TGTGCCAGCAGTGAAGTAAGACTAGCGACCTACAATGAGCAGTTCTTC
CDR3aa: CASSEVRLATYNEQFF

d_gene: NA
v_gene: TRBV28
abundance: NA
j_gene: TRBJ2-7
CDR3nt: TGTGCCAGCAGAACCATGGGGGGCGCCTCCGAGCAGTACTTC
CDR3aa: CASRTMGGASEQYF

d_gene: NA
v_gene: TRBV6-6
abundance: few
j_gene: TRBJ2-5
CDR3nt: TGTGCCAGCGGGGCGGGGATACTCCAAGAGACCCAGTACTTC
CDR3aa: CASGAGILQETQYF

d_gene: NA
v_gene: TRBV6-5
abundance: NA
j_gene: TRBJ1-1
CDR3nt: TGTGTCAGCAGTTACTCGGGTTTCATGAACACTGAAGCTTTCTTT
CDR3aa: CVSSYSGFMNTEAFF

d_gene: TRBD2
v_gene: TRBV7-2
abundance: few
j_gene: TRBJ2-7
CDR3nt: TGTGCCAGCAGCTTGGGACTAGCGGGGCTATCCTACGAGCAGTACTTC
CDR3aa: CASSLGLAGLSYEQYF

d_gene: NA
v_gene: TRBV5-1
abundance: NA
j_gene: TRBJ2-5
CDR3nt: TGCGCCAGCAGCTTGGTCACAGGGACCCAGTACTTC
CDR3aa: CASSLVTGTQYF

d_gene: NA
v_gene: TRBV7-6
abundance: NA
j_gene: TRBJ2-7
CDR3nt: TGTGCCAGCAGCTTGTGGTCGGCCAACGAGCAGTACTTC
CDR3aa: CASSLWSANEQYF

d_gene: NA
v_gene: TRBV5-6
abundance: few
j_gene: TRBJ1-2
CDR3nt: TGTGCCAGCAGCTTGGTGACAGATACTGCTCATTATTATGGCTACACCTTC
CDR3aa: CASSLVTDTAHYYGYTF

d_gene: TRBD1
v_gene: TRBV10-1
abundance: NA
j_gene: TRBJ2-5
CDR3nt: TGCGCCAGCAGTGAGTCGTTGAGGGGGCTAGAGACCCAGTACTTC
CDR3aa: CASSESLRGLETQYF

d_gene: NA
v_gene: TRBV10-3
abundance: once
j_gene: TRBJ2-5
CDR3nt: TGTGCCACCCAAGGACCTATCCAAGAGACCCAGTACTTC
CDR3aa: CATQGPIQETQYF

d_gene: TRBD2
v_gene: TRBV4-2
abundance: NA
j_gene: TRBJ2-1
CDR3nt: TGTGCCAGCAGCCAAGCGACTAGCGGGGGCGATGAGCAGTTCTTC
CDR3aa: CASSQATSGGDEQFF

d_gene: TRBD1
v_gene: TRBV29-1
abundance: NA
j_gene: TRBJ2-5
CDR3nt: TGCAGCGGGGGGACAGTTGGAGAGACCCAGTACTTC
CDR3aa: CSGGTVGETQYF

d_gene: NA
v_gene: TRBV5-1
abundance: NA
j_gene: TRBJ2-7
CDR3nt: TGCGCCAGCAGCCCACGACAGGTAAACGAGCAGTACTTC
CDR3aa: CASSPRQVNEQYF

d_gene: TRBD1
v_gene: TRBV28
abundance: NA
j_gene: TRBJ1-1
CDR3nt: TGTGCCAGCAAAGAACAGGGGATGAACACTGAAGCTTTCTTT
CDR3aa: CASKEQGMNTEAFF

d_gene: TRBD2
v_gene: TRBV5-6
abundance: NA
j_gene: TRBJ2-7
CDR3nt: TGTGCCAGCACCCTAGCGGGAGTAAACGAGCAGTACTTC
CDR3aa: CASTLAGVNEQYF

d_gene: NA
v_gene: TRBV29-1
abundance: NA
j_gene: TRBJ2-3
CDR3nt: TGCAGCGTTGAACGCTTGGAGGATACGCAGTATTTT
CDR3aa: CSVERLEDTQYF

d_gene: NA
v_gene: TRBV20-1
abundance: NA
j_gene: TRBJ2-3
CDR3nt: TGCAGTGCTAGAGTATTGGGGGCTAGGGGGAGCACTGATACGCAGTATTTT
CDR3aa: CSARVLGARGSTDTQYF

d_gene: NA
v_gene: TRBV5-1
abundance: NA
j_gene: TRBJ2-1
CDR3nt: TGCGCCAGCAGCATCGGGTCCTTTGAGCAGTTCTTC
CDR3aa: CASSIGSFEQFF

d_gene: NA
v_gene: TRBV12-3/TRBV12-4
abundance: NA
j_gene: TRBJ2-1
CDR3nt: TGTGCCAGCAGTTTGGACCTCCGCTCCCCCTACAATGAGCAGTTCTTC
CDR3aa: CASSLDLRSPYNEQFF

d_gene: NA
v_gene: TRBV4-1
abundance: NA
j_gene: TRBJ2-1
CDR3nt: TGCGCCAGCAGCCAAGAGATGAGCTCCTACAATGAGCAGTTCTTC
CDR3aa: CASSQEMSSYNEQFF

d_gene: NA
v_gene: TRBV5-1
abundance: NA
j_gene: TRBJ1-1
CDR3nt: TGCGCCAGCAGCTTTCTTGGGGGGGAAGACACTGAAGCTTTCTTT
CDR3aa: CASSFLGGEDTEAFF

d_gene: NA
v_gene: TRBV5-1
abundance: NA
j_gene: TRBJ1-2
CDR3nt: TGCGCCAGCAGCTTGTCGGCGACAGAGCTAGTCTATGGCTACACCTTC
CDR3aa: CASSLSATELVYGYTF

d_gene: NA
v_gene: TRBV6-2/TRBV6-3
abundance: few
j_gene: TRBJ1-1
CDR3nt: TGTGCCAGCAGTTACTCTGGGGTAGCGACTGAAGCTTTCTTT
CDR3aa: CASSYSGVATEAFF

d_gene: NA
v_gene: TRBV7-2
abundance: few
j_gene: TRBJ2-5
CDR3nt: TGTGCCAGCAGCTTAGGGGCTAGGTTAGCTCCTCAAGAGACCCAGTACTTC
CDR3aa: CASSLGARLAPQETQYF

d_gene: NA
v_gene: TRBV12-3/TRBV12-4
abundance: NA
j_gene: TRBJ2-3
CDR3nt: TGTGCCAGCAGTTTAGGGCTATCAAACACAGATACGCAGTATTTT
CDR3aa: CASSLGLSNTDTQYF

d_gene: NA
v_gene: TRBV27
abundance: NA
j_gene: TRBJ1-2
CDR3nt: TGTGCCAGCAGTTTATCGATTTCGGGGAACTATGGCTACACCTTC
CDR3aa: CASSLSISGNYGYTF

d_gene: NA
v_gene: TRBV7-9
abundance: NA
j_gene: TRBJ2-7
CDR3nt: TGTGCCAGCAGCTTCGGCACTTTAGCCTACGAGCAGTACTTC
CDR3aa: CASSFGTLAYEQYF

d_gene: NA
v_gene: TRBV6-5
abundance: NA
j_gene: TRBJ2-5
CDR3nt: TGTGCCAGCAGTTACTCGCATCTGACGTTAGAGACCCAGTACTTC
CDR3aa: CASSYSHLTLETQYF

d_gene: NA
v_gene: TRBV19
abundance: NA
j_gene: TRBJ1-2
CDR3nt: TGTGCCAGTAGAGTCAGCTCGACAGCTAACTATGGCTACACCTTC
CDR3aa: CASRVSSTANYGYTF